The following is a T cell receptor (beta chain) sequence with its context. The data belong to a study of T cells after yellow fever vaccination. TCRdb itself ran the 5' RACE reads through MiXCR, one entry per CDR3 protein. Of some 300,000 distinct CDR3 sequences listed, about 10% are singletons. The CDR3 has 13 amino acids. Germline loops: CDR1 SGHTA, CDR2 FQGNSA. Between the trimmed V and J ends, which lost 4 bases and 0 bases, there was a span of 7 bases. This TCR came from a man between 18 and 35 years old who received the YFV17D yellow fever vaccine. The sequencing here drew on CD4+ T cells sorted from PBMCs, taken 45 days after the yellow fever booster vaccination. The chain has TRBV7-2 and TRBJ2-7, with a possible D match to TRBD1 (5 bases). The DNA for the CDR3 is TGTGCCAGCAGCTCCAGGGTCTCCTACGAGCAGTACTTC. Protein sequence: CASSSRVSYEQYF.